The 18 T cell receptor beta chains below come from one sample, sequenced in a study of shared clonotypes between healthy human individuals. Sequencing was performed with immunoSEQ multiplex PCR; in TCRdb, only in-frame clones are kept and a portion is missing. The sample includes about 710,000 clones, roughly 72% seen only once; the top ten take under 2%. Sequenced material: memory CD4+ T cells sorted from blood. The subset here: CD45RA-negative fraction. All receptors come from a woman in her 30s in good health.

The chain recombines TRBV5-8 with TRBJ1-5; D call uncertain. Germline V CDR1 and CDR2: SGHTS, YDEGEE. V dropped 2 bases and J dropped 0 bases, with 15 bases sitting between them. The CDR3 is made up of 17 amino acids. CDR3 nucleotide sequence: TGTGCCAGCAGCTTCAGGACCAACTCCGATAGCAATCAGCCCCAGCATTTT. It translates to CASSFRTNSDSNQPQHF.

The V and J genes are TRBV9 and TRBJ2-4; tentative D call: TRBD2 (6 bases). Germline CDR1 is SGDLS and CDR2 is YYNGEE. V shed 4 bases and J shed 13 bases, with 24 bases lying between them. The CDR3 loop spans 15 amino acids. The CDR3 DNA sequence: TGTGCCAGCAGCCCAAGGACGGATGGTGGAGGGGCCCAGTACTTC. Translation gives CASSPRTDGGGAQYF. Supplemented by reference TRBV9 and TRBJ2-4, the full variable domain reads DSGVTQTPKHLITATGQRVTLRCSPRSGDLSVYWYQQSLDQGLQFLIQYYNGEERAKGNILERFSAQQFPDLHSELNLSSLELGDSALYFCASSPRTDGGGAQYFGAGTRLSVL.

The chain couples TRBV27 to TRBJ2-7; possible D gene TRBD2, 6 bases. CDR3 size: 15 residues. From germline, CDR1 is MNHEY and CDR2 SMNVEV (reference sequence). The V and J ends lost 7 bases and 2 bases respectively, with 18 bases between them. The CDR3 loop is CASTPRAGITYEQYF. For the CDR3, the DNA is TGTGCCAGCACCCCCAGGGCGGGAATCACCTACGAGCAGTACTTC.

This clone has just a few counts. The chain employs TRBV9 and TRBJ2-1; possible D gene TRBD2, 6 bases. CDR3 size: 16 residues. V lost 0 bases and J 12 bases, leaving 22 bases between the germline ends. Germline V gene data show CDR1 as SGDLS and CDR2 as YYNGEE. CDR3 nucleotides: TGTGCCAGCAGCGTAGGGAGAGCGGGTTCGGCGGTGCCGCAGTTCTTC. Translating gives CASSVGRAGSAVPQFF.

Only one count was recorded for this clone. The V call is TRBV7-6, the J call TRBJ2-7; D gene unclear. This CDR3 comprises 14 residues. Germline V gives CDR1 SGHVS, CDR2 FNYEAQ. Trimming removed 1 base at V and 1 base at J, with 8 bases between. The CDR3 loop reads CASSLVRQSYEQYF. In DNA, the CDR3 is TGTGCCAGCAGCTTAGTACGTCAGTCCTACGAGCAGTACTTC.

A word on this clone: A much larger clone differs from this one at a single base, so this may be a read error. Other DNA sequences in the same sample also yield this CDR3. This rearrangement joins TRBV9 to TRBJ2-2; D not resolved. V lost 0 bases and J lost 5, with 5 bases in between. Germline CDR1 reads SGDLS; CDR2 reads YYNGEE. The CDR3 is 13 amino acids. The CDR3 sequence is CASSVGGTGELFF. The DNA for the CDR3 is TGTGCCAGCAGCGTAGGGGGAACCGGGGAGCTGTTTTTT.

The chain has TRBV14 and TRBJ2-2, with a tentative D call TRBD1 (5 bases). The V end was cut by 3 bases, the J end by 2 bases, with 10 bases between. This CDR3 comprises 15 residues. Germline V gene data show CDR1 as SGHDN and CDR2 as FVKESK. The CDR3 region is CASSHRQTNTGELFF. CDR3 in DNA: TGTGCCAGCAGCCACCGACAGACAAACACCGGGGAGCTGTTTTTT.

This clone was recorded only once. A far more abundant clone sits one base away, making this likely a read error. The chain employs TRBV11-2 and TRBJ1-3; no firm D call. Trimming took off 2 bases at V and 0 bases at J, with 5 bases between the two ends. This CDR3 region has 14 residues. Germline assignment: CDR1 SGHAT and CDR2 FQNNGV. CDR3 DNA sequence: TGTGCCAGCAGCTTAACCGACTCTGGAAACACCATATATTTT. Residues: CASSLTDSGNTIYF.

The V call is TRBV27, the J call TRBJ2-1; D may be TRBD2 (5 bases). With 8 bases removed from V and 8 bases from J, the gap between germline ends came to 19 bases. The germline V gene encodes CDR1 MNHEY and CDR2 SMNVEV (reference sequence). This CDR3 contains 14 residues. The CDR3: CASGRERVAHEQFF. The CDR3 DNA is TGTGCCAGCGGGAGAGAGAGAGTGGCCCATGAGCAGTTCTTC.

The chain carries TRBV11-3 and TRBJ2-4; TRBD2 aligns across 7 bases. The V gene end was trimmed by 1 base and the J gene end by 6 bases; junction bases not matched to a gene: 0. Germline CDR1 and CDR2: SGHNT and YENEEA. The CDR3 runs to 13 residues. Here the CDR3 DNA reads TGTGCCAGCAGCTTAGGGGAGGGAAACATTCAGTACTTC. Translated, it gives CASSLGEGNIQYF.

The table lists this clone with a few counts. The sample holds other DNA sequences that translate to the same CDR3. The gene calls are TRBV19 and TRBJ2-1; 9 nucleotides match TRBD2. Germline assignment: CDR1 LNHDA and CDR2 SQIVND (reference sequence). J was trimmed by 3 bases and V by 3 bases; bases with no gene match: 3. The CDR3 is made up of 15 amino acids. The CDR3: CASSITSGFYNEQFF. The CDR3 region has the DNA TGTGCCAGTAGTATTACTAGCGGGTTCTACAATGAGCAGTTCTTC.

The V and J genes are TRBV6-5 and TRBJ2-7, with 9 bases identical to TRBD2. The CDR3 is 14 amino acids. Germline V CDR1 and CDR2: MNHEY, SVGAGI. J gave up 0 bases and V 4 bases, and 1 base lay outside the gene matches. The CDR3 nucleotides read TGTGCCAGCAGTTTAGCGGGAGCCTCCTACGAGCAGTACTTC. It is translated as CASSLAGASYEQYF.

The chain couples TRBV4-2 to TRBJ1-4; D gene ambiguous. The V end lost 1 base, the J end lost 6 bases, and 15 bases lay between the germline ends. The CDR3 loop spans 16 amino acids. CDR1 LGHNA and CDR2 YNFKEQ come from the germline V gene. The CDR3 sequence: CASSQGTGFRDEKLFF. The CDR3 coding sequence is TGTGCCAGCAGCCAAGGCACCGGGTTCCGGGATGAAAAACTGTTTTTT.

The CDR3 bases are TGTGCCTGGACAGGAAGCTCCTACAATGAGCAGTTCTTC. Protein product: CAWTGSSYNEQFF. This sequence joins TRBV30 and TRBJ2-1; D is uncertain. The CDR3 sequence is 13 residues long. CDR1 and CDR2 (germline): GTSNPN, SVGIG (reference sequence). Trimming took off 4 bases at V and 0 bases at J, with 7 bases between the two ends.

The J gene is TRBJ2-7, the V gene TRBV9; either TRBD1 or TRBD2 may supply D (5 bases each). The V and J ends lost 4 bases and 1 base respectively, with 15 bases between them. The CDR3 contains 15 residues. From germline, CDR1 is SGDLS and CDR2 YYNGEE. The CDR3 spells CASSPRGQGSYEQYF. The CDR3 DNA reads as TGTGCCAGCAGCCCCCGCGGGCAGGGTTCCTACGAGCAGTACTTC.

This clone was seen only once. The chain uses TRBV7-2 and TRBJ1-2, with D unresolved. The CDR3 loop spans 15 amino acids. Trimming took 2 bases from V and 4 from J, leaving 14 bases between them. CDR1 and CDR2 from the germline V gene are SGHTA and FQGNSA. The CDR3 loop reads CASSLYTGSGYGYTF. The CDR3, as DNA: TGTGCCAGCAGCTTATATACGGGATCGGGCTATGGCTACACCTTC.

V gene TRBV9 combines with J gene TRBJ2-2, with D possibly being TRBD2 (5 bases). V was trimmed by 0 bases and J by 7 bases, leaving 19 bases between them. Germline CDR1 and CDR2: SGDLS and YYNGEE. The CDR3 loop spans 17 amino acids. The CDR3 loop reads CASSVVGGPGDGGELFF. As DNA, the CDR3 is TGTGCCAGCAGCGTAGTAGGAGGACCCGGGGATGGCGGGGAGCTGTTTTTT.

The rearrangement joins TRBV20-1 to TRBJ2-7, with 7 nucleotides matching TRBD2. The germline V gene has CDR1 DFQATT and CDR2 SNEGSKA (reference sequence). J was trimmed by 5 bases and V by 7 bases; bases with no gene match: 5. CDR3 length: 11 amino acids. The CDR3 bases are TGCAGTGGGCTAGCGGATAACGAGCAGTACTTC. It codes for CSGLADNEQYF.